The present T cell receptor beta chain was sequenced within a study of neurological immune-mediated disorders. MiXCR, run by TCRdb on the 5' RACE reads, gives a single entry per CDR3 protein. Of 84,000 or so distinct CDR3 sequences in the sample, about a tenth were seen once. Healthy controls consisted of blood bank volunteers in Maryland, USA. This clonotype was observed at least ten times. There are 13 residues in the CDR3. Germline assignment: CDR1 SQVTM and CDR2 ANQGSEA. V shed 4 bases and J shed 1 base, with 10 bases lying between them. Source material: PBMCs. The V call is TRBV29-1, the J call TRBJ2-5, with D possibly being TRBD2 (6 bases). The receptor's source is a middle-aged man in good health. CDR3 DNA: TGCAGCGTTGCCCCGGGAGTCCAAGAGACCCAGTACTTC. This gives the protein CSVAPGVQETQYF.